This section outlines one TCR beta chain sequence together with its context. Some clones are missing from TCRdb's copy, which holds only in-frame ones; the method was immunoSEQ multiplex PCR. The data show 250,000 to 300,000 clones, 75% to 90% seen once. The sample comes from a study of blood T cell repertoires in COVID-19. Study in general: The cDNA or gDNA used as material had been derived from T cells, B-cell-depleted T cells, or PBMCs.

Cohort 3 donors counted as recovered after two negative PCRs, clearance, or resolved symptoms. Germline CDR1 SGHTA, CDR2 FQGNSA. There are 18 residues in the CDR3. Trimming cost V 1 base and J 3 bases, with 19 bases left between them. V and J are TRBV7-2 and TRBJ2-1; D may be TRBD2 (5 bases). The sequenced sample consisted of PBMCs or T cells enriched from blood (not recorded which). This sequence originates from a woman in her 40s who had recovered from COVID-19. This CDR3 is CASSLVPLGAMYYNEQFF. In nucleotides, the CDR3 is TGTGCCAGCAGCTTAGTTCCTCTGGGAGCAATGTACTACAATGAGCAGTTCTTC.